This TCR beta chain is drawn from a study of cytomegalovirus exposure and HLA in healthy donors. At the level of the study: The platform used for the 100 to 150 validation repertoires matched that of the approximately 640 first-cohort repertoires, a later analysis reported. Study observations and caveats: The study put 150 to 200 TCR beta chains on its list as cytomegalovirus-associated. Confirmation in vitro established that a few CMV-associated chains were specific for CMV antigens. Cytomegalovirus status was reportedly diagnosed by the classifier with high specificity and sensitivity.

The CDR3 extends over 14 amino acids. V lost 7 bases and J 0 bases, leaving 7 bases between the germline ends. Germline values: CDR1 SGHAT, CDR2 FQNNGV. Sequencing was performed with immunoSEQ multiplex PCR; in TCRdb, only in-frame clones are kept and a portion is missing. The data show over 100,000 clones, with roughly nine tenths seen just once and over 1% held by the top ten. About this clone: Its target is unknown.

Input material: PBMCs. This TCR derives from a young woman in good health and CMV-seronegative. J is TRBJ1-6 and V is TRBV11-2; maybe TRBD1 (5 bases). Written as DNA, the CDR3 is TGTGCCAGCACCAGGGACTCCTATAATTCACCCCTCCACTTT. Translated: CASTRDSYNSPLHF.